These T cell receptor beta chains were read from a single sample in a study of T cell repertoires in cytomegalovirus infection. TCRdb called the reads again in MiXCR, with one record for every CDR3 protein. The sample consists of about 830,000 distinct CDR3 sequences, roughly 33% of them appearing once. No antigens are known for them. The sequences come from cultured CD8+ T cells from PBMCs, collected from culture after CMV antigen stimulation. All receptors derive from a human donor in good health (CMV status not recorded). Some clones in this sample may be carry-over from other donors' samples. Each CDR3 is given with its conserved first and last residue. A D gene is named only where the DNA matches it firmly. Only some rows state a clone size, as once, few, many or a class for expanded clones.

len: 12
v_gene: TRBV19
abundance: -
j_gene: TRBJ1-5
d_gene: -
CDR3aa: CASETYNQPQHF
CDR3nt: TGTGCCAGTGAAACCTATAATCAGCCCCAGCATTTT

len: 17
v_gene: TRBV6-5
abundance: few
j_gene: TRBJ2-3
d_gene: TRBD2
CDR3aa: CASSYFLSGLAADTQYF
CDR3nt: TGTGCCAGCAGTTACTTCCTTTCGGGACTAGCGGCAGATACGCAGTATTTT

len: 14
v_gene: TRBV6-1
abundance: -
j_gene: TRBJ2-5
d_gene: -
CDR3aa: CATSPGHPGETQYF
CDR3nt: TGTGCCACGTCACCGGGGCACCCGGGAGAGACCCAGTACTTC

len: 17
v_gene: TRBV7-6
abundance: many
j_gene: TRBJ2-5
d_gene: -
CDR3aa: CASSFELSDTKRETQYF
CDR3nt: TGTGCCAGCAGCTTCGAGCTTTCGGACACCAAGAGGGAGACCCAGTACTTC

len: 17
v_gene: TRBV3-1
abundance: once
j_gene: TRBJ2-3
d_gene: TRBD1
CDR3aa: CASSQWRTGGRSDTQYF
CDR3nt: TGTGCCAGCAGCCAATGGAGGACAGGGGGAAGGTCAGATACGCAGTATTTT

len: 15
v_gene: TRBV19
abundance: many
j_gene: TRBJ1-4
d_gene: TRBD1
CDR3aa: CASSTPGQGNEKLFF
CDR3nt: TGTGCCAGTAGTACTCCGGGACAGGGAAATGAAAAACTGTTTTTT

len: 16
v_gene: TRBV10-1
abundance: few
j_gene: TRBJ2-1
d_gene: TRBD1
CDR3aa: CASSESGDRAYNEQFF
CDR3nt: TGCGCCAGCAGTGAGTCGGGGGACAGGGCCTACAATGAGCAGTTCTTC

len: 13
v_gene: TRBV12-3/TRBV12-4
abundance: -
j_gene: TRBJ1-2
d_gene: -
CDR3aa: CASSLTLDYGYTF
CDR3nt: TGTGCCAGCAGTTTGACGCTAGACTATGGCTACACCTTC

len: 15
v_gene: TRBV6-5
abundance: -
j_gene: TRBJ2-1
d_gene: -
CDR3aa: CASSYDGTSYNEQFF
CDR3nt: TGTGCCAGCAGTTACGACGGGACATCGTACAATGAGCAGTTCTTC

len: 15
v_gene: TRBV12-3/TRBV12-4
abundance: -
j_gene: TRBJ1-2
d_gene: -
CDR3aa: CASSNPQGMGYGYTF
CDR3nt: TGTGCCAGCAGTAACCCCCAGGGGATGGGATATGGCTACACCTTC

len: 16
v_gene: TRBV15
abundance: few
j_gene: TRBJ2-1
d_gene: TRBD1
CDR3aa: CATSSNTGTDYNEQFF
CDR3nt: TGTGCCACCAGCAGCAATACCGGGACAGATTACAATGAGCAGTTCTTC

len: 11
v_gene: TRBV27
abundance: many
j_gene: TRBJ1-1
d_gene: -
CDR3aa: CASSYGFEAFF
CDR3nt: TGTGCCAGCAGTTATGGTTTTGAAGCTTTCTTT

len: 16
v_gene: TRBV5-1
abundance: few
j_gene: TRBJ2-1
d_gene: -
CDR3aa: CASSLEVVGSYNEQFF
CDR3nt: TGCGCCAGCAGCTTGGAGGTGGTCGGGTCCTACAATGAGCAGTTCTTC

len: 14
v_gene: TRBV12-3/TRBV12-4
abundance: many
j_gene: TRBJ2-1
d_gene: TRBD1
CDR3aa: CASSPYRGYNEQFF
CDR3nt: TGTGCCAGCAGTCCCTACAGGGGTTACAATGAGCAGTTCTTC

len: 16
v_gene: TRBV7-6
abundance: -
j_gene: TRBJ2-5
d_gene: -
CDR3aa: CASSPRQLGTQETQYF
CDR3nt: TGTGCCAGCAGCCCACGACAGTTGGGGACCCAAGAGACCCAGTACTTC

len: 13
v_gene: TRBV11-2
abundance: -
j_gene: TRBJ1-1
d_gene: -
CDR3aa: CASSLGSAAEAFF
CDR3nt: TGTGCCAGCAGCTTAGGATCGGCAGCTGAAGCTTTCTTT

len: 15
v_gene: TRBV7-4
abundance: few
j_gene: TRBJ1-6
d_gene: -
CDR3aa: CASSFSRNYNSPLHF
CDR3nt: TGTGCCAGCAGCTTTTCCAGGAACTATAATTCACCCCTCCACTTT

len: 15
v_gene: TRBV29-1
abundance: -
j_gene: TRBJ2-5
d_gene: TRBD2
CDR3aa: CSVPTSGGYGETQYF
CDR3nt: TGCAGCGTCCCGACTAGCGGGGGGTACGGGGAGACCCAGTACTTC

len: 15
v_gene: TRBV7-9
abundance: few
j_gene: TRBJ1-2
d_gene: -
CDR3aa: CASTPWGEFGDGYTF
CDR3nt: TGTGCCAGCACCCCCTGGGGGGAATTTGGCGATGGCTACACCTTC

len: 16
v_gene: TRBV5-4
abundance: few
j_gene: TRBJ2-1
d_gene: TRBD2
CDR3aa: CASSLTPAGGLNEQFF
CDR3nt: TGTGCCAGCAGCTTGACGCCCGCGGGGGGCCTCAATGAGCAGTTCTTC

len: 11
v_gene: TRBV7-6
abundance: few
j_gene: TRBJ2-1
d_gene: -
CDR3aa: CASEAGNEQFF
CDR3nt: TGTGCCAGCGAGGCGGGAAATGAGCAGTTCTTC

len: 17
v_gene: TRBV7-4
abundance: -
j_gene: TRBJ2-4
d_gene: TRBD2
CDR3aa: CASSLGSGGPLWHIQYF
CDR3nt: TGTGCCAGCAGCTTAGGAAGCGGGGGGCCCCTCTGGCACATTCAGTACTTC

len: 16
v_gene: TRBV5-1
abundance: once
j_gene: TRBJ1-1
d_gene: TRBD1
CDR3aa: CASSPGQGAWDTEAFF
CDR3nt: TGCGCCAGCAGCCCGGGACAGGGGGCATGGGACACTGAAGCTTTCTTT

len: 15
v_gene: TRBV29-1
abundance: few
j_gene: TRBJ2-1
d_gene: TRBD2
CDR3aa: CSVEGVSGFYNEQFF
CDR3nt: TGCAGCGTTGAAGGGGTTAGCGGGTTCTACAATGAGCAGTTCTTC

len: 20
v_gene: TRBV7-6
abundance: few
j_gene: TRBJ2-3
d_gene: TRBD2
CDR3aa: CASSPRGGLAGGSNLHTQYF
CDR3nt: TGTGCCAGCAGCCCCAGGGGAGGACTAGCGGGGGGGTCTAACCTACATACGCAGTATTTT

len: 15
v_gene: TRBV3-1
abundance: few
j_gene: TRBJ2-1
d_gene: TRBD1
CDR3aa: CASSQTGSKDNEQFF
CDR3nt: TGTGCCAGCAGCCAGACAGGGTCGAAGGACAATGAGCAGTTCTTC

len: 16
v_gene: TRBV7-9
abundance: -
j_gene: TRBJ1-1
d_gene: TRBD1
CDR3aa: CVSSLRQGALNTEAFF
CDR3nt: TGTGTCAGCAGCTTAAGGCAGGGGGCTTTGAACACTGAAGCTTTCTTT

len: 11
v_gene: TRBV27
abundance: many
j_gene: TRBJ2-5
d_gene: -
CDR3aa: CASTLGETQYF
CDR3nt: TGTGCCAGCACCTTGGGAGAGACCCAGTACTTC

len: 14
v_gene: TRBV11-3
abundance: few
j_gene: TRBJ2-1
d_gene: TRBD1
CDR3aa: CASSLVGGKYEQFF
CDR3nt: TGTGCCAGCAGCTTAGTAGGGGGCAAGTATGAGCAGTTCTTC

len: 16
v_gene: TRBV6-1
abundance: few
j_gene: TRBJ2-1
d_gene: TRBD2
CDR3aa: CASSALAGGYYNEQFF
CDR3nt: TGTGCCAGCAGTGCCCTAGCGGGGGGGTACTACAATGAGCAGTTCTTC

len: 12
v_gene: TRBV12-3/TRBV12-4
abundance: -
j_gene: TRBJ1-2
d_gene: -
CDR3aa: CASSSSGYGYTF
CDR3nt: TGTGCCAGCAGCTCGTCAGGCTATGGCTACACCTTC

len: 14
v_gene: TRBV28
abundance: -
j_gene: TRBJ1-2
d_gene: -
CDR3aa: CASSLKGIFYGYTF
CDR3nt: TGTGCCAGCAGTTTGAAGGGAATCTTCTATGGCTACACCTTC

len: 13
v_gene: TRBV7-9
abundance: -
j_gene: TRBJ2-4
d_gene: TRBD1
CDR3aa: CASSLGDRGIQYF
CDR3nt: TGTGCCAGCAGCTTGGGGGACAGGGGCATTCAGTACTTC

len: 13
v_gene: TRBV12-3/TRBV12-4
abundance: -
j_gene: TRBJ2-3
d_gene: -
CDR3aa: CASSDRQWDTQYF
CDR3nt: TGTGCCAGCAGTGATCGACAGTGGGATACGCAGTATTTT

len: 14
v_gene: TRBV7-9
abundance: -
j_gene: TRBJ2-7
d_gene: -
CDR3aa: CASSLDNRAIEQYF
CDR3nt: TGTGCCAGCAGCTTAGACAACAGGGCGATTGAGCAGTACTTC